These T cell receptor beta chains were read from a single sample in a study of shared clonotypes between healthy human individuals. Assay used: immunoSEQ multiplex PCR; TCRdb lists only in-frame clones, some missing. Here the sample spans roughly 100,000 clones, about 67% being singletons. Sequencing was done on a sample of memory CD8+ T cells sorted from blood. These receptors were obtained from a woman in her thirties in good health. Both conserved end residues are part of each CDR3. A D gene is named only where the DNA matches it firmly. Clone size is stated in some rows and not others, as once, few, many or a class when expanded.

J	size	D	V	DNA	CDR3
TRBJ2-2	NA	NA	TRBV5-1	TGCGCCAGCAGCTTGGGGGCCGTGAGGAACGGGGAGCTGTTTTTT	CASSLGAVRNGELFF
TRBJ2-2	many	TRBD1	TRBV15	TGTGCCACCAGCTCGGGACAGGGACACACCGGGGAGCTGTTTTTT	CATSSGQGHTGELFF
TRBJ1-5	NA	NA	TRBV4-1	TGCGCCAGCAGCCACGACGAGGGCAATCAGCCCCAGCATTTT	CASSHDEGNQPQHF
TRBJ1-4	NA	TRBD1	TRBV13	TGTGCCAGCAGCCCTCGACAGGGAGTGTCAACTAATGAAAAACTGTTTTTT	CASSPRQGVSTNEKLFF
TRBJ2-7	once	NA	TRBV7-9	TGTGCCAGCAGCGGTTCTTCTAGCTCCTACGAGCAGTACTTC	CASSGSSSSYEQYF
TRBJ1-1	NA	NA	TRBV28	TGTGCCAGCAGGGGGGGTGACACTGAAGCTTTCTTT	CASRGGDTEAFF
TRBJ2-7	NA	TRBD1	TRBV4-2	TGTGCCAGCAGCGGACTACAGGGGGCTAGAGAGCAGTACTTC	CASSGLQGAREQYF
TRBJ2-3	NA	NA	TRBV5-6	TGTGCCAGCAGCTGGTTCTTACGGGAGAAGTCAGATACGCAGTATTTT	CASSWFLREKSDTQYF
TRBJ2-5	NA	NA	TRBV5-1	TGCGCCAGCAGGGCGGGGTCGACACAAGAGACCCAGTACTTC	CASRAGSTQETQYF
TRBJ2-7	NA	NA	TRBV28	TGTGCCAGCAGGCGGGGAATCTACGAGCAGTACTTC	CASRRGIYEQYF
TRBJ2-1	NA	NA	TRBV6-1	TGTGCCAGCAGGGACAGCGGGTCCTACAATGAGCAGTTCTTC	CASRDSGSYNEQFF
TRBJ1-1	NA	NA	TRBV13	TGTGCCAGCAGCTCCCAGAACACTGAAGCTTTCTTT	CASSSQNTEAFF
TRBJ1-4	NA	TRBD1	TRBV2	TGTGCCAGCGAGGGGGCAAGAAATGAAAAACTGTTTTTT	CASEGARNEKLFF
TRBJ1-6	NA	NA	TRBV7-3	TGTGCCAGCAGCTTAACGGCTAGGGGAGACTATTCACCCCTCCACTTT	CASSLTARGDYSPLHF
TRBJ2-2	NA	TRBD2	TRBV25-1	TGTGCCAGCAGTGAATCGCGGGAGGTCACCGGGGAGCTGTTTTTT	CASSESREVTGELFF
TRBJ2-1	few	NA	TRBV7-6	TGTGCCAGCAGCTTAGTCGGCTGGCCAAGGGTCAATGAGCAGTTCTTC	CASSLVGWPRVNEQFF
TRBJ2-7	many	TRBD1	TRBV27	TGTGCCAGCGCTGACAGGGGAAACTACGAGCAGTACTTC	CASADRGNYEQYF
TRBJ1-2	NA	NA	TRBV7-2	TGTGCCAGCAGCTTAGACAGGGCCTCCCCTTATGGCTACACCTTC	CASSLDRASPYGYTF
TRBJ2-3	few	NA	TRBV25-1	TGTGCCAGCAGTGGTAGCACAGATACGCAGTATTTT	CASSGSTDTQYF
TRBJ1-5	NA	NA	TRBV7-2	TGTGCCAGCAGGCAAGGATCAGGGATTGGTCAGCCCCAGCATTTT	CASRQGSGIGQPQHF
TRBJ2-7	NA	NA	TRBV14	TGTGCCAGCAGCCTAGTGGGATTCTACGAGCAGTACTTC	CASSLVGFYEQYF
TRBJ1-1	few	NA	TRBV25-1	TGTGCCAGCAGTGACCCGGGCGGCACTGAAGCTTTCTTT	CASSDPGGTEAFF
TRBJ2-7	NA	NA	TRBV5-4	TGTGCCAGCAGCTCATCAGGGTTGCAGTACTTC	CASSSSGLQYF
TRBJ1-2	NA	TRBD1	TRBV5-1	TGCGCCAGCAGCTTACGGGACAGGGAGGGCTACACCTTC	CASSLRDREGYTF
TRBJ1-2	NA	NA	TRBV6-5	TGTGCCAGCAGTTACTCGAGCCTGGGGACCGATGGCTACACCTTC	CASSYSSLGTDGYTF
TRBJ2-7	NA	NA	TRBV9	TGTGCCAGCAGCCCAGACGGACAGATCTACGAGCAGTACTTC	CASSPDGQIYEQYF
TRBJ2-3	NA	TRBD2	TRBV6-4	TGTGCCAGCAGTAGCGGGACTAGCGGGACCCACACAGATACGCAGTATTTT	CASSSGTSGTHTDTQYF
TRBJ1-4	many	NA	TRBV6-5	TGTGCCAGCAGTGATATTGGAGTTAATGAAAAACTGTTTTTT	CASSDIGVNEKLFF
TRBJ2-7	few	TRBD2	TRBV28	TGTGCCAGCAGTTCCCTCGCGGGGGGTACCTACGAGCAGTACTTC	CASSSLAGGTYEQYF
TRBJ2-7	few	NA	TRBV2	TGTGCCGGTAAGACACCGACGGGGGAGCAGTACTTC	CAGKTPTGEQYF
TRBJ2-3	many	NA	TRBV5-1	TGCGCCAGCAGCGTGCCTCAGATCAGAGATACGCAGTATTTT	CASSVPQIRDTQYF